What follows describes a single T cell receptor (beta chain). Time point reported: pretreatment peripheral blood. These data originate in a study of PD-L1 blockade in urothelial cancer. V dropped 5 bases and J dropped 0 bases, with 8 bases sitting between them. Germline V CDR1 and CDR2: MGHDK, SYGVNS. The CDR3 length is 13 residues. TCRdb's table, derived via immunoSEQ multiplex PCR, lists solely in-frame clones and lacks some. The table lists around 92,000 clones, about 89% of them singletons, with 0.85% to 1% in the top ten. Sample: PBMCs, taken around atezolizumab (anti-PD-L1) treatment. The chain employs TRBV25-1 and TRBJ2-7, with no clear D. The clonotype was recovered from a woman aged 80 or over with urothelial cancer. In DNA, the CDR3 is TGTGCCAGCAGTTTTGGCTTCTCCTACGAGCAGTACTTC. Residues: CASSFGFSYEQYF.